The 3 T cell receptor beta chains below all came from one sample that was sequenced in a study of blood T cell repertoires in COVID-19. Repertoires were generated with immunoSEQ multiplex PCR, while TCRdb's copy carries only in-frame clones and drops some. There are roughly 250,000 clones in the sample; approximately 91% occur only once, and 2.3% lies in the top ten. The source material was PBMCs or T cells enriched from blood (not recorded which). These receptors were collected from a middle-aged woman with acute COVID-19.

The rearrangement links TRBV24-1 to TRBJ1-4; no firm D call. CDR1 is KGHDR, CDR2 SFDVKD, per germline. V lost 9 bases to trimming and J lost 1 base, with 14 bases between them. The CDR3 spans 15 residues. DNA of the CDR3: TGTGCCACCCCCTCCACGGTTGGAACTAATGAAAAACTGTTTTTT. Translation gives CATPSTVGTNEKLFF.

CDR3 nucleotides: TGTGCCAGCAGTGAAGAGACAGGGACCTACGAGCAGTACTTC. Residues: CASSEETGTYEQYF. The chain has TRBV2 and TRBJ2-7, with 7 bases matching TRBD1. J gave up 2 bases and V 1 base, and 2 bases lay outside the gene matches. The CDR3 extends over 14 amino acids. Germline lookup yields CDR1 SNHLY and CDR2 FYNNEI.

The V call is TRBV9, the J call TRBJ2-5; 10 bases map to TRBD2. CDR3 length equals 18 residues. V lost 0 bases and J lost 1; bases outside the gene matches: 9. CDR1 and CDR2 from the germline V gene are SGDLS and YYNGEE. DNA for the CDR3: TGTGCCAGCAGCGTAGACGGGAGAGCTAGCGGGGGCCAAGAGACCCAGTACTTC. Protein sequence: CASSVDGRASGGQETQYF.